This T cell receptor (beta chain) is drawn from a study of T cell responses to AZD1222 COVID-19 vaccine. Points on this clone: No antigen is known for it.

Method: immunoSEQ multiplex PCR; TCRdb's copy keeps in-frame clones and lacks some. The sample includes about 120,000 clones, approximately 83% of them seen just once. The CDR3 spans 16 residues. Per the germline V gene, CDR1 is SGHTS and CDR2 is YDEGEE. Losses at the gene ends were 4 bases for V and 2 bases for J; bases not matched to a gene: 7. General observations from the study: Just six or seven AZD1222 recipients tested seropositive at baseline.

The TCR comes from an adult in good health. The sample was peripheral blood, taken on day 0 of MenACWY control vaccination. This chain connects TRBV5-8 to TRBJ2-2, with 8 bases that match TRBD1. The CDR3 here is CASSLRTGINTGELFF. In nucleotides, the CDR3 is TGTGCCAGCAGCCTCCGGACAGGGATTAACACCGGGGAGCTGTTTTTT.